This T cell receptor (beta chain) was sequenced for a study of cytomegalovirus exposure and HLA in healthy donors. At the level of the study: A later analysis reported the approximately 120 validation repertoires used the same platform as the approximately 650 first-cohort repertoires.

Only in-frame clones appear in the TCRdb table, and some are missing; sequencing was by immunoSEQ multiplex PCR. The table lists 150,000 or so clones, approximately 90% of them singletons. The study, taken as a whole, reports: Through in vitro validation, three CMV-associated chains were shown to be specific for CMV antigens. Within the approximately 110 validation repertoires, first-cohort TCR clusters tended to co-occur, according to a later analysis. Associated with cytomegalovirus, according to the listing, were 150 to 200 TCR beta chains.

Concerning this clone itself: As yet, its antigen is unknown.

Germline CDR1 SGHNT, CDR2 YENEEA. The V and J ends lost 5 bases and 3 bases, in that order; junction bases with no gene match: 6. The CDR3 contains 16 residues. The sample was PBMCs. This clonotype originated in a woman aged 25 to 39 in good health and CMV-seropositive. The chain uses TRBV11-3 and TRBJ2-2; 10 nucleotides agree with TRBD1. DNA for the CDR3: TGTGCCAGCAGCCCAGGTGGGACAGGGGACACCGGGGAGCTGTTTTTT. This sequence encodes CASSPGGTGDTGELFF.